Below, one T cell receptor beta chain is given with its context. Method: immunoSEQ multiplex PCR; TCRdb's copy keeps in-frame clones and lacks some. The sample lists around 170,000 clones, approximately 87% seen once, with 4% in the top ten. The source of the sample is a study of blood T cell repertoires in COVID-19. The V and J ends lost 1 base and 10 bases respectively, with 17 bases between them. The CDR3 covers 15 residues. Germline V gene data show CDR1 as SGHTA and CDR2 as FQGNSA. V gene TRBV7-2 combines with J gene TRBJ2-1, with D tentatively TRBD2 (7 bases). The sequenced sample was peripheral blood. The sequence derives from a woman aged 70-85 years with acute or convalescent COVID-19. The chain's CDR3 is CASSLEGGASREQFF. For the CDR3, the DNA is TGTGCCAGCAGCTTAGAGGGGGGGGCCTCTAGAGAGCAGTTCTTC.